The 24 T cell receptor beta chains in this list originate from one sample, sequenced in a study of T cell responses to AZD1222 COVID-19 vaccine. Clones were read by immunoSEQ multiplex PCR, and TCRdb kept only the in-frame ones, dropping some. Here the sample spans tens of thousands of clones, less than 90% being singletons. The sequencing here drew on peripheral blood, taken on day 0 of AZD1222 vaccination. Every receptor here comes from an adult in good health.

The V call is TRBV5-1, the J call TRBJ2-7; D gene ambiguous. The CDR3 is 14 amino acids. Germline CDR1 reads SGHRS; CDR2 reads YFSETQ. Trimming took 5 bases from V and 1 from J, leaving 13 bases between them. The CDR3 here is CASRGTRSSYEQYF. The CDR3 nucleotides are TGCGCCAGCAGGGGTACCCGCTCATCCTACGAGCAGTACTTC.

This clone has just a few counts. The chain is built from TRBV13 and TRBJ1-5, with unresolved D. The CDR3 runs 14 residues. Trimming took 5 bases from V and 4 from J, leaving 12 bases between them. In germline, CDR1 is PRHDT, CDR2 FYEKMQ (reference sequence). The CDR3 coding sequence is TGTGCCAGCAGCGACGGAATGGGGAATCAGCCCCAGCATTTT. This encodes CASSDGMGNQPQHF.

This chain links TRBV6-5 with TRBJ2-3, with D perhaps being TRBD1 or TRBD2 (5 bases each). V lost 6 bases, J lost 3 bases, and 13 bases lay in between. Per the germline V gene, CDR1 is MNHEY and CDR2 is SVGAGI. The CDR3 loop spans 14 amino acids. CDR3 amino acids: CASSAVWGTDTQYF. CDR3 DNA: TGTGCCAGCAGCGCCGTATGGGGGACAGATACGCAGTATTTT.

The chain uses TRBV15 and TRBJ1-1, with D unresolved. From germline, CDR1 is LNHNV and CDR2 YYDKDF (reference sequence). This CDR3 spans 14 amino acids. Trimming shortened V by 5 bases and J by 1 base, and 11 bases separated the two germline ends. This CDR3 reads CATSLRTENTEAFF. The CDR3 DNA reads as TGTGCCACCAGCTTGCGGACGGAGAACACTGAAGCTTTCTTT.

V and J are TRBV9 and TRBJ2-2, with TRBD2 as a possible D gene (7 bases). This CDR3 has 20 residues. V was trimmed by 3 bases and J by 3 bases, leaving 27 bases between them. Germline CDR1 reads SGDLS; CDR2 reads YYNGEE. This CDR3 reads CASSGHRVPGTSGDTGELFF. CDR3 in DNA: TGTGCCAGCAGCGGACACAGGGTTCCTGGGACAAGCGGGGACACCGGGGAGCTGTTTTTT. The complete variable domain, with remaining parts taken from reference TRBV9 and TRBJ2-2, reads DSGVTQTPKHLITATGQRVTLRCSPRSGDLSVYWYQQSLDQGLQFLIQYYNGEERAKGNILERFSAQQFPDLHSELNLSSLELGDSALYFCASSGHRVPGTSGDTGELFFGEGSRLTVL.

V is TRBV9 and J is TRBJ1-4; D gene uncertain. Germline V gene lookup returns CDR1 SGDLS and CDR2 YYNGEE. V was trimmed by 0 bases and J by 4 bases, leaving 7 bases between them. The CDR3 has 14 amino acids. The CDR3 sequence: CASSVGGHNEKLFF. The DNA for the CDR3 is TGTGCCAGCAGCGTAGGGGGTCATAATGAAAAACTGTTTTTT.

The rearrangement links TRBV5-8 to TRBJ2-3; D unresolved. The CDR3 extends over 14 amino acids. Germline CDR1 and CDR2: SGHTS and YDEGEE. Trimming left V 2 bases short and J 0 bases short, with 7 bases between. CDR3 bases: TGTGCCAGCAGCTTCGGTTCTAGCACAGATACGCAGTATTTT. Its translation: CASSFGSSTDTQYF.

The chain combines TRBV27 with TRBJ1-5, with no clear D. This CDR3 region has 15 residues. Germline lookup yields CDR1 MNHEY and CDR2 SMNVEV (reference sequence). V was pared by 2 bases and J by 1 base, with 9 bases between. CDR3: CASSLAARSNQPQHF. The CDR3 region has the DNA TGTGCCAGCAGTTTAGCGGCGCGGAGCAATCAGCCCCAGCATTTT.

V is TRBV2 and J is TRBJ2-7; possibly TRBD2 for D (6 bases). With 4 bases removed from V and 2 bases from J, the gap between germline ends came to 15 bases. CDR3 length equals 15 residues. Germline-derived CDR1 and CDR2 are SNHLY and FYNNEI. This CDR3 reads CASSGGGTRAYEQYF. The CDR3 region has the DNA TGTGCCAGCAGTGGTGGCGGGACCAGAGCCTACGAGCAGTACTTC.

The chain recombines TRBV5-6 with TRBJ1-3; D gene unclear. This CDR3 region has 15 residues. Germline assignment: CDR1 SGHDT and CDR2 YYEEEE. The V gene lost 3 bases and the J gene lost 4 bases, with 14 bases spanning the gap. The CDR3, as DNA: TGTGCCAGCAGCTCCCCGGGATTTGCGGGAAACACCATATATTTT. Translating gives CASSSPGFAGNTIYF.

CDR3 protein: CASRISGANVLTF. The CDR3 nucleotides are TGTGCCAGCAGGATATCTGGGGCCAACGTCCTGACTTTC. This chain links TRBV28 with TRBJ2-6; no clear D. Germline loops: CDR1 MDHEN, CDR2 SYDVKM. The V end lost 6 bases, the J end lost 1 base, and 4 bases lay between the germline ends. The CDR3 covers 13 residues.

The chain links TRBV15 to TRBJ1-1; D not resolved. From germline, CDR1 is LNHNV and CDR2 YYDKDF (reference sequence). Trimming left V 2 bases short and J 3 bases short, with 13 bases between. CDR3 length: 15 amino acids. The CDR3, as DNA: TGTGCCACCAGCAGAAGACCGGACTCGGACACTGAAGCTTTCTTT. Encoded protein: CATSRRPDSDTEAFF. The complete variable domain, with remaining parts taken from reference TRBV15 and TRBJ1-1, reads DAMVIQNPRYQVTQFGKPVTLSCSQTLNHNVMYWYQQKSSQAPKLLFHYYDKDFNNEADTPDNFQSRRPNTSFCFLDIRSPGLGDTAMYLCATSRRPDSDTEAFFGQGTRLTVV.

This sequence joins TRBV28 and TRBJ1-3, with unresolved D. Germline V gives CDR1 MDHEN, CDR2 SYDVKM. This CDR3 has 14 residues. V gave up 6 bases and J gave up 2 bases, with 11 bases separating them. Here the CDR3 DNA reads TGTGCCAGCAGCACCCCCGGGGCTGGAAACACCATATATTTT. This gives the protein CASSTPGAGNTIYF.

The chain recombines TRBV19 with TRBJ1-3; maybe TRBD1 (6 bases). The CDR3 is 14 amino acids. Per the germline V gene, CDR1 is LNHDA and CDR2 is SQIVND (reference sequence). Trimming cost V 3 bases and J 7 bases, with 13 bases left between them. Written as DNA, the CDR3 is TGTGCCAGTAGTATCATTGGACAGTTCAACACCATATATTTT. Amino acid sequence: CASSIIGQFNTIYF.

The chain combines TRBV3-1 (or the pseudogene TRBV3-2) with TRBJ1-5; 7 bases align to TRBD1. V dropped 4 bases and J dropped 0; count of bases not matched to a gene: 3. Germline V gene data show CDR1 as LGHDT and CDR2 as YNNKEL (reference sequence). This CDR3 has 15 amino acids. CDR3 sequence reads: CASSPTGVSNQPQHF. In DNA form, the CDR3 reads TGTGCCAGCAGCCCTACAGGGGTTAGCAATCAGCCCCAGCATTTT.

The chain has TRBV5-1 and TRBJ2-2, with 11 bases identical to TRBD2. The trim removed 0 bases at V and 4 bases at J, leaving 5 bases unmatched. CDR3 length equals 17 residues. Germline CDR1 is SGHRS and CDR2 is YFSETQ. The CDR3 spells CASSLGLAGSGTGELFF. Written as DNA, the CDR3 is TGCGCCAGCAGCTTGGGACTAGCGGGATCCGGCACCGGGGAGCTGTTTTTT.

This clone was picked up one time. V usage is TRBV5-4 and J usage is TRBJ2-4; D is unclear. The CDR3 consists of 16 residues. CDR1 SGHNT and CDR2 YYREEE come from the germline V gene (reference sequence). Trimming took off 4 bases at V and 0 bases at J, with 14 bases between the two ends. CDR3 DNA sequence: TGTGCCAGCAGCCCTGTGGCGACTCAAGCCAAAAACATTCAGTACTTC. Its translation: CASSPVATQAKNIQYF.

CDR3 loop: CASSLAQSRGDSPLHF. CDR3 in DNA: TGTGCCAGCAGCTTAGCCCAATCCCGGGGGGATTCACCCCTCCACTTT. The genes are TRBV7-2 and TRBJ1-6; D may be TRBD1 (5 bases). The V and J ends lost 0 bases and 8 bases respectively, with 14 bases between them. Per germline, CDR1 SGHTA and CDR2 FQGNSA. The CDR3 runs 16 residues.

The V call is TRBV7-2, the J call TRBJ1-2; possibly TRBD1 for D (6 bases). The V end lost 3 bases, the J end lost 3 bases, and 11 bases lay between the germline ends. The CDR3 runs 14 residues. Germline lookup yields CDR1 SGHTA and CDR2 FQGNSA. CDR3 bases: TGTGCCAGCAGCTTTTTATCAGGGGACTATGGCTACACCTTC. Translating it yields CASSFLSGDYGYTF.

This chain joins TRBV11-3 and TRBJ2-5; 7 nucleotides match TRBD2. The ends lost 5 bases at V and 1 base at J; junction bases unmatched: 4. This CDR3 is built from 14 residues. The germline CDR1 and CDR2 sequences are SGHNT and YENEEA. The CDR3 sequence: CASSRPGGQETQYF. The CDR3, as DNA: TGTGCCAGCAGCCGTCCGGGGGGCCAAGAGACCCAGTACTTC.

The rearrangement uses TRBV12-3 or TRBV12-4 and TRBJ1-6; D is uncertain. CDR3 length equals 13 residues. V dropped 6 bases and J dropped 8 bases, with 11 bases sitting between them. The CDR3 spells CASSFRRDSPLHF. The CDR3 region has the DNA TGTGCCAGCAGCTTCAGGAGGGATTCACCCCTCCACTTT.

The rearrangement uses TRBV7-9 and TRBJ1-5; D not certain. V was pared by 1 base and J by 5 bases, with 3 bases between. The CDR3 runs 12 residues. Germline values: CDR1 SEHNR, CDR2 FQNEAQ (reference sequence). CDR3 DNA sequence: TGTGCCAGCAGCTTAGGGGATCAGCCCCAGCATTTT. It yields the protein CASSLGDQPQHF.

This sequence joins TRBV5-1 and TRBJ1-5; tentative D call: TRBD1 (5 bases). Germline CDR1 is SGHRS and CDR2 is YFSETQ. Trimming removed 9 bases from V and 3 bases from J, with 19 bases in between. The CDR3 has 15 residues. The CDR3 protein is CATLRNKTDNQPQHF. CDR3 DNA: TGCGCCACCCTCAGGAATAAGACAGACAATCAGCCCCAGCATTTT.

The chain uses TRBV4-3 and TRBJ1-3; D gene uncertain. Germline CDR1 and CDR2: LGHNA and YSLEER. This CDR3 is 15 amino acids long. V lost 0 bases, J lost 2 bases, and 8 bases lay in between. For the CDR3, the DNA is TGCGCCAGCAGCCAAGAAGGCTTCGCTGGAAACACCATATATTTT. It specifies CASSQEGFAGNTIYF.